These 19 T cell receptor beta chains share one sample of origin, sequenced in a study of cytomegalovirus exposure and HLA in healthy donors. The study ran its PCR with 60 Vbeta and 13 Jbeta primers. Assay used: immunoSEQ multiplex PCR; TCRdb lists only in-frame clones, some missing. The table has some 63,000 clones, about 83% seen once. The specimen sequenced was PBMCs. These receptors were obtained from a human donor in good health.

In this sample, this clone turned up a few times. V usage is TRBV7-2 and J usage is TRBJ2-5; TRBD2 agrees at 8 bases. The CDR3 spans 17 residues. V trimming: 6 bases; J trimming: 3 bases; junction bases outside the gene matches: 15. Germline V gene lookup returns CDR1 SGHTA and CDR2 FQGNSA. The CDR3 sequence is CASRIRCGGPEKETQYF. CDR3 nucleotide sequence: TGTGCCAGCAGGATAAGGTGCGGGGGGCCAGAAAAAGAGACCCAGTACTTC.

The rearrangement joins TRBV15 to TRBJ2-7; 8 positions agree with TRBD2. Trimming at V came to 0 bases and at J to 4 bases, leaving 5 bases not matched to a gene. The CDR3 extends over 15 amino acids. CDR1 and CDR2 (germline): LNHNV, YYDKDF (reference sequence). The DNA for the CDR3 is TGTGCCACCAGCAGAGATCGGGGGGGTGTATACGAGCAGTACTTC. Protein: CATSRDRGGVYEQYF.

This chain joins TRBV4-1 and TRBJ2-1; 7 positions match TRBD2. Trimming cost V 6 bases and J 3 bases; bases outside gene matches: 8. Per germline, CDR1 MGHRA and CDR2 YSYEKL. The length of the CDR3 is 15 residues. CDR3 protein: CASRLRTRNYNEQFF. CDR3 bases: TGCGCCAGCAGGCTCAGGACTAGGAACTACAATGAGCAGTTCTTC.

This clone was seen a handful of times. The CDR3 here is CAKLSIGKRVCGASYEQYF. The DNA for the CDR3 is TGCGCCAAACTCTCTATCGGTAAAAGGGTCTGTGGGGCCTCCTACGAGCAGTACTTC. The chain links TRBV23-1 to TRBJ2-7; possibly TRBD1 for D (5 bases). TRBV23-1 is reported as an ORF; its role is uncertain. The CDR3 runs to 19 residues. V dropped 10 bases and J dropped 0 bases, with 31 bases sitting between them.

This rearrangement joins TRBV10-3 to TRBJ1-5; D is uncertain. CDR1 is ENHRY and CDR2 is SYGVKD in the germline V gene. The V end was cut by 0 bases, the J end by 0 bases, with 9 bases between. The length of the CDR3 is 16 residues. The CDR3 region has the DNA TGTGCCATCAGTGAGTCGAACGGGATTAGCAATCAGCCCCAGCATTTT. This sequence encodes CAISESNGISNQPQHF.

In its sample, this clone was seen once. The genes are TRBV18 and TRBJ2-1; 7 bases line up with TRBD2. Germline CDR1 is KGHSH and CDR2 is LQKENI. The junction had 5 bases not matched to a gene; V was cut back by 0 bases and J by 9 bases. The length of the CDR3 is 14 residues. The CDR3 is CASSPPREGPEQFF. The CDR3 region has the DNA TGTGCCAGCTCACCACCAAGGGAGGGTCCTGAGCAGTTCTTC.

The chain couples TRBV11-2 to TRBJ1-1; no clear D gene. The CDR3 runs 14 residues. Trimming removed 4 bases from V and 0 bases from J, with 9 bases in between. Germline-derived CDR1 and CDR2 are SGHAT and FQNNGV. CDR3 coding DNA: TGTGCCAGCAGCTCTGGAGCACTGAACACTGAAGCTTTCTTT. This sequence encodes CASSSGALNTEAFF.

This chain connects TRBV21-1 to TRBJ1-4; whether TRBD1, the table's D call, matches the DNA was not checked. TRBV21-1 is shown as a pseudogene. This CDR3 contains 19 residues. The CDR3 spells CASSKEGDRGWGFNEKLFF. The CDR3 nucleotides are TGTGCCAGCAGCAAAGAGGGCGACAGGGGATGGGGGTTTAATGAAAAACTGTTTTTT.

This clone appeared a single time. An end of the junction differs from the germline gene, which may be a read error. This chain uses TRBV7-9 with TRBJ2-5; D remains unclear. Germline CDR1 is SEHNR and CDR2 is FQNEAQ (reference sequence). CDR3 length: 15 residues. The CDR3 loop is CASSLELSNQGTQYF. CDR3 DNA: TGTGCCAGCAGCTTAGAACTATCAAACCAAGGGACCCAGTACTTC. The full variable domain, completed using reference TRBV7-9 and TRBJ2-5, is DTGVSQNPRHKITKRGQNVTFRCDPISEHNRLYWYRQTLGQGPEFLTYFQNEAQLEKSRLLSDRFSAERPKGSFSTLEIQRTEQGDSAMYLCASSLELSNQGTQYFGPGTRLLVL.

The rearrangement links TRBV28 to TRBJ2-7, with 8 bases aligning to TRBD1. This CDR3 contains 21 residues. CDR1 and CDR2 (germline): MDHEN, SYDVKM. V lost 5 bases and J lost 3; bases outside the gene matches: 27. CDR3 protein: CASSPLRLSKRRGQARYEQYF. The CDR3 DNA sequence: TGTGCCAGCAGTCCACTACGTCTATCGAAGCGACGGGGACAGGCCCGCTACGAGCAGTACTTC. The whole variable domain, filled in from reference TRBV28 and TRBJ2-7, reads DVKVTQSSRYLVKRTGEKVFLECVQDMDHENMFWYRQDPGLGLRLIYFSYDVKMKEKGDIPEGYSVSREKKERFSLILESASTNQTSMYLCASSPLRLSKRRGQARYEQYFGPGTRLTVT.

The J gene is TRBJ1-1, the V gene TRBV15, with D perhaps matching TRBD1 (6 bases). CDR3 length: 13 amino acids. CDR1 and CDR2 from the germline V gene are LNHNV and YYDKDF (reference sequence). Between the trimmed V and J ends, which lost 0 bases and 7 bases, there was a span of 9 bases. The CDR3 DNA follows: TGTGCCACCAGCAGAGATGGACAGTATGAAGCTTTCTTT. Translated: CATSRDGQYEAFF.

This chain connects TRBV11-2 to TRBJ1-1; D might be TRBD1 (5 bases). The CDR3 is 14 residues long. Between the trimmed V and J ends, which lost 5 bases and 0 bases, there was a span of 10 bases. Germline CDR1 is SGHAT and CDR2 is FQNNGV. This CDR3 reads CASSPQGMNTEAFF. CDR3 nucleotide sequence: TGTGCCAGCAGCCCTCAGGGCATGAACACTGAAGCTTTCTTT.

This clone was detected a few times. This rearrangement joins TRBV7-2 to TRBJ2-2; D is perhaps TRBD2 (6 bases). Between the trimmed V and J ends, which lost 4 bases and 5 bases, there was a span of 11 bases. Germline CDR1 reads SGHTA; CDR2 reads FQGNSA. The length of the CDR3 is 14 residues. In nucleotides, the CDR3 is TGTGCCAGCAGCTCGGACTATACTACCGGGGAGCTGTTTTTT. Its translation is CASSSDYTTGELFF.

This clone turned up a few times. The V gene is TRBV6-1, the J gene TRBJ1-1, with D unclear. Germline CDR1 and CDR2: MNHNS and SASEGT. CDR3 length: 11 amino acids. Trimming took 8 bases from V and 3 from J, leaving 7 bases between them. The CDR3 is CASRRDTEAFF. The CDR3 DNA sequence: TGTGCCAGCCGACGGGACACTGAAGCTTTCTTT.

The chain employs TRBV7-8 and TRBJ2-4; 13 bases are a match to TRBD2. The junction had 15 bases not matched to a gene; V was cut back by 5 bases and J by 8 bases. The CDR3 has 18 residues. Germline assignment: CDR1 SGHVS and CDR2 FQNEAQ. CDR3 loop: CASSTVLGLAGNGDIQYF. The CDR3 DNA reads TGTGCCAGCAGCACCGTGTTGGGACTAGCGGGAAATGGGGACATTCAGTACTTC.

The chain is built from TRBV11-2 and TRBJ2-7, with 13 bases matching TRBD2. The CDR3 runs 19 residues. Germline V lookup: CDR1 SGHAT, CDR2 FQNNGV. The V and J ends lost 1 base and 1 base, in that order; junction bases with no gene match: 10. The CDR3 region has the DNA TGTGCCAGCAGCTTAGGGGGACTAGCGGGACTCACTCGTTCCTACGAGCAGTACTTC. It translates to CASSLGGLAGLTRSYEQYF.

The chain is built from TRBV6-5 and TRBJ2-7; TRBD1 agrees at 7 bases. CDR1 and CDR2 from the germline V gene are MNHEY and SVGAGI. The junction had 2 bases not matched to a gene; V was cut back by 4 bases and J by 2 bases. The length of the CDR3 is 13 residues. The CDR3 protein is CASSSGGPYEQYF. CDR3 nucleotide sequence: TGTGCCAGCAGTTCAGGGGGTCCCTACGAGCAGTACTTC.

This chain connects TRBV27 to TRBJ2-7; 7 nucleotides match TRBD2. Germline values: CDR1 MNHEY, CDR2 SMNVEV (reference sequence). The CDR3 spans 15 residues. V was pared by 7 bases and J by 3 bases, with 12 bases of the junction left unmatched. Here the CDR3 reads CASKVGGGINYEQYF. CDR3 sequence (DNA): TGTGCCAGCAAAGTGGGCGGGGGAATTAACTACGAGCAGTACTTC.

The genes are TRBV5-1 and TRBJ2-1; 9 nucleotides agree with TRBD2. Trimming at V came to 1 base and at J to 2 bases, leaving 7 bases not matched to a gene. Germline V gene data show CDR1 as SGHRS and CDR2 as YFSETQ. This CDR3 is built from 17 residues. DNA of the CDR3: TGCGCCAGCAGCTTGATATCAGGCGGGAGGGCCTACAATGAGCAGTTCTTC. Translation gives CASSLISGGRAYNEQFF.